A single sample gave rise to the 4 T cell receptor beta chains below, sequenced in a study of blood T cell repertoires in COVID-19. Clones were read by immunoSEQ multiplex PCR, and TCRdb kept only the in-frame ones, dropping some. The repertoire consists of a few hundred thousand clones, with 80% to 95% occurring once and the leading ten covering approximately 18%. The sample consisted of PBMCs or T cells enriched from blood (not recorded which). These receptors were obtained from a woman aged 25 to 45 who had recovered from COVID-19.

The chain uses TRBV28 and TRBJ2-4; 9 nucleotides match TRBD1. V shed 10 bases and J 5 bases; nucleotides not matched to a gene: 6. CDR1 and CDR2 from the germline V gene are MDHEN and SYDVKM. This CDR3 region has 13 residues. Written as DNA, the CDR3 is TGTGCCACAGTACAGGGGGCACAAAACATTCAGTACTTC. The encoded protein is CATVQGAQNIQYF.

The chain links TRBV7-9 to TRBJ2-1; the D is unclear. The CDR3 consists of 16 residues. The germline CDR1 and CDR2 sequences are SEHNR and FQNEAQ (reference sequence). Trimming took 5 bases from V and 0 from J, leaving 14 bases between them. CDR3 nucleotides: TGTGCCAGCAGCCGACTCCCTTCGAGCTCCTACAATGAGCAGTTCTTC. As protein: CASSRLPSSSYNEQFF. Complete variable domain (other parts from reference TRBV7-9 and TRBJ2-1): DTGVSQNPRHKITKRGQNVTFRCDPISEHNRLYWYRQTLGQGPEFLTYFQNEAQLEKSRLLSDRFSAERPKGSFSTLEIQRTEQGDSAMYLCASSRLPSSSYNEQFFGPGTRLTVL.

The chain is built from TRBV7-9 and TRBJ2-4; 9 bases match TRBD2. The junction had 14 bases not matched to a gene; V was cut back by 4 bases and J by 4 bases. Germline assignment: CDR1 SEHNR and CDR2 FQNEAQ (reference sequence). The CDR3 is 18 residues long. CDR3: CASSSPPSSGGQKNIQYF. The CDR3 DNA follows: TGTGCCAGCAGCTCCCCCCCGAGTAGCGGGGGCCAAAAAAACATTCAGTACTTC.

The CDR3 DNA reads TGCGCCAGCAGCCAAGTGAGACTCCTAGCTAACTATGGCTACACCTTC. Protein: CASSQVRLLANYGYTF. The chain recombines TRBV4-3 with TRBJ1-2; D call uncertain. Germline V lookup: CDR1 LGHNA, CDR2 YSLEER. V lost 1 base to trimming and J lost 0 bases, with 12 bases between them. CDR3 length: 16 amino acids.